Each of the 18 T cell receptor beta chains below was sequenced from the same sample in a study of T cell responses to AZD1222 COVID-19 vaccine. Generated by immunoSEQ multiplex PCR, the TCRdb table keeps only in-frame clones and is missing some. The sample has roughly 180,000 clones; approximately 90% are singletons. Sequenced material: peripheral blood, taken 28 days after the second AZD1222 dose. These receptors originate from an adult who received the AZD1222 COVID-19 vaccine.

This clone was recorded once. The chain employs TRBV7-9 and TRBJ2-4; TRBD2 is a possible D gene (5 bases). Germline CDR1 reads SEHNR; CDR2 reads FQNEAQ (reference sequence). There are 17 residues in the CDR3. Trimming shortened V by 5 bases and J by 7 bases, and 24 bases separated the two germline ends. This chain's CDR3 is CASSHTHLRRVENIQYF. CDR3 DNA: TGTGCCAGCAGCCACACCCATCTCAGGCGGGTGGAGAACATTCAGTACTTC. Combining the CDR3 with reference TRBV7-9 and TRBJ2-4 gives the whole variable domain DTGVSQNPRHKITKRGQNVTFRCDPISEHNRLYWYRQTLGQGPEFLTYFQNEAQLEKSRLLSDRFSAERPKGSFSTLEIQRTEQGDSAMYLCASSHTHLRRVENIQYFGAGTRLSVL.

This chain joins TRBV5-5 and TRBJ1-6; no reliable D call. The length of the CDR3 is 15 residues. Trimming took off 0 bases at V and 5 bases at J, with 9 bases between the two ends. CDR1 and CDR2 (germline): SGHKS, YYEKEE (reference sequence). This CDR3 reads CASSLGELHNSPLHF. CDR3 sequence (DNA): TGTGCCAGCAGCTTGGGAGAACTACATAATTCACCCCTCCACTTT.

The V call is TRBV2, the J call TRBJ1-6; 7 bases match TRBD1. V shed 6 bases, J shed 3 bases, and the junction held 8 bases outside the gene matches. This CDR3 is 16 amino acids long. The V gene's germline CDR1 is SNHLY and CDR2 FYNNEI. As DNA, the CDR3 is TGTGCCAGCAGACACCAGACAGGGATCTATAATTCACCCCTCCACTTT. It is translated as CASRHQTGIYNSPLHF.

V gene TRBV11-1 combines with J gene TRBJ2-2; no reliable D call. V lost 2 bases and J 4 bases, leaving 5 bases between the germline ends. The CDR3 loop spans 13 amino acids. CDR1 and CDR2 (germline): SGHAT, FQDESV (reference sequence). The CDR3 loop is CASSLSLTGELFF. CDR3 nucleotides: TGTGCCAGCAGCTTAAGCCTCACCGGGGAGCTGTTTTTT. Filled out from reference TRBV11-1 and TRBJ2-2, the complete variable domain reads EAEVAQSPRYKITEKSQAVAFWCDPISGHATLYWYRQILGQGPELLVQFQDESVVDDSQLPKDRFSAERLKGVDSTLKIQPAELGDSAMYLCASSLSLTGELFFGEGSRLTVL.

The CDR3 sequence: CASSLYYNTGELFF. The DNA of the CDR3 is TGTGCCAGCAGCTTATATTACAACACCGGGGAGCTGTTTTTT. V and J are TRBV7-6 and TRBJ2-2; D gene unclear. Looked up from germline, CDR1 is SGHVS and CDR2 is FNYEAQ. This CDR3 is 14 amino acids long. Between the trimmed V and J ends, which lost 2 bases and 2 bases, there was a span of 6 bases.

The rearrangement joins TRBV10-3 to TRBJ2-5; a possible D gene is TRBD2 (5 bases). CDR1 is ENHRY and CDR2 is SYGVKD in the germline V gene. CDR3 length: 15 residues. V lost 0 bases and J lost 5, with 13 bases in between. CDR3 DNA sequence: TGTGCCATCAGTGAGTCCGGGAACGGGGTGGAGACCCAGTACTTC. Its protein product is CAISESGNGVETQYF.

The chain is built from TRBV6-5 and TRBJ2-5; 7 nucleotides agree with TRBD1. This CDR3 contains 16 residues. The ends lost 4 bases at V and 4 bases at J; junction bases unmatched: 12. The germline V gene has CDR1 MNHEY and CDR2 SVGAGI. For the CDR3, the DNA is TGTGCCAGCAGTTCCAATCGGTTTGGACAGGTAGAGACCCAGTACTTC. Translation: CASSSNRFGQVETQYF.

The chain uses TRBV2 and TRBJ2-7; 9 bases line up with TRBD1. Germline V gene sequence: CDR1 SNHLY, CDR2 FYNNEI. The length of the CDR3 is 14 residues. The V gene end was trimmed by 6 bases and the J gene end by 0 bases; junction bases not matched to a gene: 3. For the CDR3, the DNA is TGTGCCAGCAGGGGGACAGGGAACTCCTACGAGCAGTACTTC. It is translated as CASRGTGNSYEQYF.

This chain connects TRBV3-1 (or the pseudogene TRBV3-2) to TRBJ2-1; D could derive from TRBD1 or TRBD2 (5 bases each). The V end lost 1 base, the J end lost 0 bases, and 7 bases lay between the germline ends. In germline, CDR1 is LGHDT, CDR2 YNNKEL (reference sequence). This CDR3 is 15 amino acids long. CDR3 sequence reads: CASSQGGSSYNEQFF. CDR3 nucleotides: TGTGCCAGCAGCCAAGGGGGGAGCTCCTACAATGAGCAGTTCTTC.

J is TRBJ2-2 and V is TRBV27, with unresolved D. CDR3 length: 11 amino acids. Germline loops: CDR1 MNHEY, CDR2 SMNVEV (reference sequence). V lost 7 bases to trimming and J lost 3 bases, with 3 bases between them. CDR3 sequence: CASTDTGELFF. The CDR3, as DNA: TGTGCCAGCACGGACACCGGGGAGCTGTTTTTT.

The chain recombines TRBV3-1 (or the pseudogene TRBV3-2) with TRBJ1-2; D unclear. Trimming removed 1 base at V and 3 bases at J, with 15 bases between. CDR1 and CDR2 (germline): LGHDT, YNNKEL (reference sequence). This CDR3 region has 16 residues. The CDR3 region has the DNA TGTGCCAGCAGCCAAGGTAGCCGGGGAGGGTACTATGGCTACACCTTC. It codes for CASSQGSRGGYYGYTF.

V usage is TRBV19 and J usage is TRBJ1-2; 9 bases are a match to TRBD1. CDR1 is LNHDA, CDR2 SQIVND, per germline (reference sequence). Trimming removed 6 bases from V and 0 bases from J; junction bases left unmatched: 5. There are 15 residues in the CDR3. The CDR3 protein is CASSYGTGTNYGYTF. The CDR3 DNA follows: TGTGCCAGTAGCTACGGGACAGGGACTAACTATGGCTACACCTTC.

The chain joins TRBV12-5 to TRBJ2-5; tentatively, D is TRBD1 (5 bases). This CDR3 is built from 13 residues. Trimming pared 4 bases from V and 4 bases from J, leaving 10 bases between. Germline V gene sequence: CDR1 LGHNT, CDR2 FRNRAP. The CDR3 nucleotides are TGTGCTAGTGGTTCCCAGGGTCGAGAGACCCAGTACTTC. It yields the protein CASGSQGRETQYF. The variable domain in full, completed from reference TRBV12-5 and TRBJ2-5, reads DARVTQTPRHKVTEMGQEVTMRCQPILGHNTVFWYRQTMMQGLELLAYFRNRAPLDDSGMPKDRFSAEMPDATLATLKIQPSEPRDSAVYFCASGSQGRETQYFGPGTRLLVL.

This clone was seen only once. This chain uses TRBV5-1 with TRBJ1-2; maybe TRBD1 (6 bases). The V and J ends lost 4 bases and 4 bases respectively, with 11 bases between them. The CDR3 consists of 13 residues. Germline V lookup: CDR1 SGHRS, CDR2 YFSETQ. The CDR3 nucleotides are TGCGCCAGCAGCGTTGACAGGCGCTATGGCTACACCTTC. The encoded protein is CASSVDRRYGYTF.

V usage is TRBV5-1 and J usage is TRBJ2-5; possibly TRBD2 for D (7 bases). V was pared by 1 base and J by 4 bases, with 11 bases between. Germline V gene sequence: CDR1 SGHRS, CDR2 YFSETQ. The CDR3 is made up of 14 amino acids. CDR3 nucleotide sequence: TGCGCCAGCAGCTTGCCGCGGGGGCTAGAGACCCAGTACTTC. This translates into CASSLPRGLETQYF.

The V and J genes are TRBV12-5 and TRBJ2-6, with D possibly TRBD1 on 7 matching bases. Trimming stripped 3 bases from V and 5 bases from J, with 11 bases between. The CDR3 contains 15 residues. The germline V gene encodes CDR1 LGHNT and CDR2 FRNRAP. The CDR3 reads CASGFAGGRANVLTF. In DNA, the CDR3 is TGTGCTAGTGGTTTCGCAGGGGGGAGGGCCAACGTCCTGACTTTC.

This chain links TRBV11-3 with TRBJ2-1; 11 bases fit TRBD1. Germline V gene sequence: CDR1 SGHNT, CDR2 YENEEA. The CDR3 consists of 16 residues. V lost 5 bases, J lost 8 bases, and 11 bases stayed unmatched. The CDR3, as DNA: TGTGCCAGCAGCCCGAACGCCGGGACAGGGGGGTATGAGCAGTTCTTC. Translating gives CASSPNAGTGGYEQFF.

The chain carries TRBV4-1 and TRBJ1-5; perhaps TRBD1 as D (5 bases). The CDR3 consists of 18 residues. Germline V lookup: CDR1 MGHRA, CDR2 YSYEKL. Trimming pared 3 bases from V and 1 base from J, leaving 19 bases between. The CDR3 reads CASSHLASGGLSNQPQHF. In DNA form, the CDR3 reads TGCGCCAGCAGCCATCTCGCCTCCGGGGGTTTAAGCAATCAGCCCCAGCATTTT.